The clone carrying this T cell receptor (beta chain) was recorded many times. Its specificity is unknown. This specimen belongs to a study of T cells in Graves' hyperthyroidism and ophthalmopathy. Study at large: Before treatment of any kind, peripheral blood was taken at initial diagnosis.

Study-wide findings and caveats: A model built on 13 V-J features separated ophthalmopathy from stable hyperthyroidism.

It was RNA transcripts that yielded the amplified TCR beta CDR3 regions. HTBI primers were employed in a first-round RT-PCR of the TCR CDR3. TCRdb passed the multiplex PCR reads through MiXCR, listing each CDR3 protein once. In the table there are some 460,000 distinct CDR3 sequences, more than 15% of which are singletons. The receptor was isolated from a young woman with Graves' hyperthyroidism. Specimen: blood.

The CDR3 reads CASSQADSPKGGYTF. The CDR3 nucleotides are TGTGCCAGCAGCCAAGCAGACAGCCCCAAGGGTGGCTACACCTTC. V and J are TRBV3-1 and TRBJ1-2, with a weak D call TRBD1 (5 bases). The V end lost 1 base, the J end lost 7 bases, and 16 bases lay between the germline ends. The CDR3 runs to 15 residues. CDR1 is LGHDT, CDR2 YNNKEL, per germline (reference sequence).